This T cell receptor (beta chain) was obtained from a study of beta chain features in type 1 diabetes. Germline V gene sequence: CDR1 KGHSH, CDR2 LQKENI. The V gene end was trimmed by 3 bases and the J gene end by 0 bases; junction bases not matched to a gene: 6. The CDR3 length is 17 residues. cDNA synthesis used the whole RNA isolate, giving expressed TCRB sequences. Clones were sequenced by immunoSEQ multiplex PCR, and TCRdb holds only the in-frame ones, with some missing. The sample yields roughly 150,000 clones, 6% to 9% seen once. To note about this clone: Its antigen is unidentified.

Notes on the study in general: Any HLA type influence on TCRB rearrangement was left unresolved here. TCRB CDR3 length was moderately but significantly reduced in all four CD4+ subsets of Type 1 diabetes patients. The study found that naive, central memory and Treg TCRB repertoires appeared more similar in patients than in healthy donors.

The sample taken for sequencing was central memory CD4+ T cells from blood. V is TRBV18 and J is TRBJ1-4; 8 nucleotides match TRBD1. The sequence came from a man aged 18 to 29 with type 1 diabetes. The CDR3 bases are TGTGCCAGCTCACCCACACGGACAGGGCCAACTAATGAAAAACTGTTTTTT. This codes for CASSPTRTGPTNEKLFF. The full variable domain, its missing parts supplied by reference TRBV18 and TRBJ1-4, is NAGVMQNPRHLVRRRGQEARLRCSPMKGHSHVYWYRQLPEEGLKFMVYLQKENIIDESGMPKERFSAEFPKEGPSILRIQQVVRGDSAAYFCASSPTRTGPTNEKLFFGSGTQLSVL.